Shown below are 15 T cell receptor beta chains from a single sample sequenced in a study of cytomegalovirus exposure and HLA in healthy donors. The PCR ran on 60 Vbeta and 13 Jbeta primers. Generated by immunoSEQ multiplex PCR, the TCRdb table keeps only in-frame clones and is missing some. The sample carries 200,000 to 250,000 clones, about 80% recorded once. Sequencing input: PBMCs. These receptors were taken from a man aged 18 to 30 in good health and CMV-seronegative.

The count of this clone is one. This chain joins TRBV5-1 and TRBJ2-7; the match to TRBD2 covers 10 bases. V was pared by 0 bases and J by 7 bases, with 7 bases of the junction left unmatched. The germline CDR1 and CDR2 sequences are SGHRS and YFSETQ. CDR3 length: 15 amino acids. The CDR3 nucleotides read TGCGCCAGCAGCTTGGATCTAGCGGGAGAGGGTGAGCAGTACTTC. Residues: CASSLDLAGEGEQYF.

The rearrangement uses TRBV27 and TRBJ1-5, with D possibly TRBD1 on 5 matching bases. The V gene's germline CDR1 is MNHEY and CDR2 SMNVEV (reference sequence). CDR3 length: 17 residues. Between the trimmed V and J ends, which lost 1 base and 6 bases, there was a span of 19 bases. The CDR3 region is CASSLLVSGVKRQPQHF. CDR3 bases: TGTGCCAGCAGTTTATTGGTATCGGGGGTGAAGCGTCAGCCCCAGCATTTT.

The chain links TRBV11-2 to TRBJ2-7; 9 nucleotides align to TRBD1. The CDR3 totals 14 residues. Germline CDR1 is SGHAT and CDR2 is FQNNGV. The V and J ends lost 5 bases and 4 bases, in that order; junction bases with no gene match: 6. CDR3 nucleotides: TGTGCCAGCAGCCCGGGACAGGGTATATACGAGCAGTACTTC. Its translation: CASSPGQGIYEQYF. The complete variable domain, with remaining parts taken from reference TRBV11-2 and TRBJ2-7, reads EAGVAQSPRYKIIEKRQSVAFWCNPISGHATLYWYQQILGQGPKLLIQFQNNGVVDDSQLPKDRFSAERLKGVDSTLKIQPAKLEDSAVYLCASSPGQGIYEQYFGPGTRLTVT.

The chain employs TRBV27 and TRBJ1-1; the D is unclear. V was shortened by 4 bases and J by 4 bases, with 7 bases between the two germline ends. The CDR3 has 12 residues. Germline CDR1 and CDR2: MNHEY and SMNVEV (reference sequence). CDR3 amino acids: CASSSSGTEAFF. The CDR3 DNA is TGTGCCAGCAGTTCGAGCGGCACTGAAGCTTTCTTT.

This clone was observed a handful of times. The genes are TRBV5-1 and TRBJ2-1, with TRBD2 as a possible D gene (6 bases). The CDR3 length is 14 residues. V was clipped by 3 bases and J by 5 bases, with 12 bases between them. Germline V CDR1 and CDR2: SGHRS, YFSETQ. CDR3 sequence (DNA): TGCGCCAGCAGCTCTAGCGCACCTAACAATGAGCAGTTCTTC. Translated, it gives CASSSSAPNNEQFF.

The chain employs TRBV2 and TRBJ2-2; 8 positions agree with TRBD2. The CDR3 has 15 amino acids. Germline V gene data show CDR1 as SNHLY and CDR2 as FYNNEI. Unmatched junction bases numbered 12, after V lost 11 bases and J lost 4 bases. The DNA of the CDR3 is TGTGCCGTCGGGGGGGCAGCGGGAATCACCGGGGAGCTGTTTTTT. Its translation is CAVGGAAGITGELFF.

The chain is built from TRBV15 and TRBJ2-7, with a tentative D call TRBD2 (5 bases). Trimming took 2 bases from V and 4 from J, leaving 15 bases between them. The CDR3 sequence is 15 residues long. Per the germline V gene, CDR1 is LNHNV and CDR2 is YYDKDF (reference sequence). CDR3 sequence reads: CATSRPSGNLYEQYF. DNA of the CDR3: TGTGCCACCAGCAGACCGAGCGGTAACCTATACGAGCAGTACTTC.

The table lists this clone with a count of one. The rearrangement joins TRBV5-1 to TRBJ2-7, with 7 bases matching TRBD1. After removal of 4 bases from V and 0 bases from J, the junction contained 4 bases not matched to a gene. The germline V gene encodes CDR1 SGHRS and CDR2 YFSETQ. CDR3 length: 14 residues. Here the CDR3 reads CASSPWTGSYEQYF. The CDR3 DNA reads TGCGCCAGCAGCCCATGGACAGGCTCCTACGAGCAGTACTTC.

The chain joins TRBV6-1 to TRBJ1-2, with 7 bases that match TRBD1. V gave up 4 bases and J gave up 4 bases; unmatched junction bases: 3. This CDR3 region has 13 residues. CDR1 and CDR2 from the germline V gene are MNHNS and SASEGT. CDR3 DNA: TGTGCCAGCAGTGTTGGGACAGCCTATGGCTACACCTTC. Encoded protein: CASSVGTAYGYTF.

V gene TRBV5-1 combines with J gene TRBJ1-1; 11 bases are shared with TRBD1. With 3 bases clipped from V and 0 bases from J, the junction kept 10 bases outside the gene matches. Germline V gene sequence: CDR1 SGHRS, CDR2 YFSETQ. CDR3 length: 18 residues. The CDR3 loop is CASSSPKDRGRMNTEAFF. In DNA form, the CDR3 reads TGCGCCAGCAGCTCACCGAAGGACAGGGGGCGGATGAACACTGAAGCTTTCTTT.

This chain uses TRBV7-9 with TRBJ2-3; D is undetermined. The CDR3 loop spans 14 amino acids. CDR1 and CDR2 (germline): SEHNR, FQNEAQ (reference sequence). V dropped 1 base and J dropped 6 bases, with 11 bases sitting between them. This CDR3 reads CASSLGQSGDTQYF. CDR3 nucleotides: TGTGCCAGCAGCTTAGGCCAGTCAGGTGATACGCAGTATTTT.

About this clone itself: Other DNA sequences in the sample encode the same CDR3. This rearrangement joins TRBV27 to TRBJ2-2, with D maybe TRBD2 (6 bases). Trimming cost V 3 bases and J 5 bases, with 13 bases left between them. From germline, CDR1 is MNHEY and CDR2 SMNVEV (reference sequence). The CDR3 is made up of 15 amino acids. CDR3 residues: CASSLWGGGTGELFF. Here the CDR3 DNA reads TGTGCCAGCAGTTTGTGGGGAGGAGGTACCGGGGAGCTGTTTTTT.

The chain links TRBV7-9 to TRBJ1-2, with 7 bases matching TRBD1. The CDR3 runs 14 residues. Germline V gene sequence: CDR1 SEHNR, CDR2 FQNEAQ (reference sequence). V lost 6 bases and J lost 8; bases outside the gene matches: 12. CDR3 sequence: CASRRQGISNGYTF. The CDR3 bases are TGTGCCAGCAGACGACAGGGAATATCTAACGGCTACACCTTC.

This chain joins TRBV9 and TRBJ1-1; D gene unclear. The CDR3 length is 15 residues. Trimming stripped 0 bases from V and 5 bases from J, with 14 bases between. Germline V gives CDR1 SGDLS, CDR2 YYNGEE. The CDR3 reads CASSVDLTPRTEAFF. The CDR3 DNA reads as TGTGCCAGCAGCGTAGATCTCACCCCTCGGACTGAAGCTTTCTTT.

V usage is TRBV11-2 and J usage is TRBJ1-2; D might be TRBD1 (6 bases). Deletions cut 4 bases from V and 4 bases from J, with 13 bases between. The germline gives CDR1 SGHAT, CDR2 FQNNGV. This CDR3 has 14 amino acids. CDR3 bases: TGTGCCAGCAGCTCCCCCACAGGGATCTATGGCTACACCTTC. It translates to CASSSPTGIYGYTF.